This passage covers 12 T cell receptor beta chains from one sample sequenced in a study of memory CD4+ T cells and cytomegalovirus serostatus. Repertoires were generated with immunoSEQ multiplex PCR, while TCRdb's copy carries only in-frame clones and drops some. The sample comprises almost 55,000 clones, just over 75% of which are singletons, and about 1.5% rests with the top ten. Single viable CD3+CD4+CD8-CD45RO+ cells were sorted as the memory CD4+ T cells. Input material: memory CD4+ T cells from blood. The receptors stem from an adult in good health and CMV-seronegative.

V and J are TRBV2 and TRBJ1-2; a possible D gene is TRBD1 (6 bases). The V gene lost 6 bases and the J gene lost 0 bases, with 11 bases spanning the gap. CDR1 is SNHLY, CDR2 FYNNEI, per germline. This CDR3 spans 14 amino acids. CDR3 in amino acids: CASRMDRSNYGYTF. CDR3 nucleotide sequence: TGTGCCAGCAGGATGGACAGATCTAACTATGGCTACACCTTC.

In the case of this clone: Other DNA sequences in the same sample also yield this CDR3. CDR3 residues: CASSVGTEAYEQYF. In DNA form, the CDR3 reads TGTGCCAGCAGCGTCGGGACAGAGGCGTACGAGCAGTACTTC. The chain joins TRBV9 to TRBJ2-7; TRBD1 matches at 7 bases. This CDR3 is built from 14 residues. Germline CDR1 and CDR2: SGDLS and YYNGEE. V shed 2 bases, J shed 4 bases, and the junction held 6 bases outside the gene matches.

The V call is TRBV7-9, the J call TRBJ1-5; TRBD1 matches at 7 bases. J was trimmed by 4 bases and V by 0 bases; bases with no gene match: 3. Germline V gene data show CDR1 as SEHNR and CDR2 as FQNEAQ (reference sequence). The CDR3 is 15 residues long. In nucleotides, the CDR3 is TGTGCCAGCAGCTTAGCACAGGGGAGTAATCAGCCCCAGCATTTT. Its translation: CASSLAQGSNQPQHF.

Only one count was recorded for this clone. CDR3 region: CASSFLFRSGTSSGNTIYF. The DNA for the CDR3 is TGTGCCAGCAGCTTCCTGTTTCGTTCGGGAACGAGCTCTGGAAACACCATATATTTT. This sequence joins TRBV7-9 and TRBJ1-3; unclear D gene. V lost 3 bases, J lost 0 bases, and 21 bases lay in between. Looked up from germline, CDR1 is SEHNR and CDR2 is FQNEAQ (reference sequence). The CDR3 consists of 19 residues.

The chain carries TRBV2 and TRBJ2-3; D is unclear. V was pared by 4 bases and J by 2 bases, with 7 bases between. Germline V gives CDR1 SNHLY, CDR2 FYNNEI. CDR3 size: 13 residues. The CDR3 here is CASSVFSTDTQYF. As DNA, the CDR3 is TGTGCCAGCAGTGTTTTCTCCACAGATACGCAGTATTTT. The full variable domain, completed using reference TRBV2 and TRBJ2-3, is EPEVTQTPSHQVTQMGQEVILRCVPISNHLYFYWYRQILGQKVEFLVSFYNNEISEKSEIFDDQFSVERPDGSNFTLKIRSTKLEDSAMYFCASSVFSTDTQYFGPGTRLTVL.

The chain uses TRBV6-5 and TRBJ2-7; D gene ambiguous. Germline V gene lookup returns CDR1 MNHEY and CDR2 SVGAGI. V lost 5 bases and J 7 bases, leaving 15 bases between the germline ends. This CDR3 comprises 13 residues. The CDR3 DNA reads TGTGCCAGCAGTCCTGGCTCTGGTTTAGAGCAGTACTTC. Translating gives CASSPGSGLEQYF.

CDR3 DNA: TGTGCCAGCAGTTACGTTGGGGTAGGCCCTGAAGCTTTCTTT. It encodes CASSYVGVGPEAFF. This chain joins TRBV6-5 and TRBJ1-1; the D is unclear. The CDR3 is made up of 14 amino acids. The V and J ends lost 2 bases and 6 bases respectively, with 13 bases between them. The V gene's germline CDR1 is MNHEY and CDR2 SVGAGI.

The chain employs TRBV7-9 and TRBJ1-1; maybe TRBD1 (5 bases). The germline V gene encodes CDR1 SEHNR and CDR2 FQNEAQ (reference sequence). The CDR3 is made up of 16 amino acids. The germline V and J ends were trimmed by 1 base and 6 bases, with 18 bases remaining between them. The CDR3 DNA reads as TGTGCCAGCAGCTTAGGGGTAGGAGGCAGGGCCTCTGAAGCTTTCTTT. It is translated as CASSLGVGGRASEAFF.

The V and J genes are TRBV28 and TRBJ1-1; possibly TRBD1 for D (6 bases). CDR3 length equals 15 residues. Trimming left V 6 bases short and J 6 bases short, with 20 bases between. The germline V gene has CDR1 MDHEN and CDR2 SYDVKM. CDR3 in amino acids: CASRDLGADPPEAFF. The CDR3 DNA reads TGTGCCAGCAGAGATCTGGGGGCGGATCCCCCTGAAGCTTTCTTT.

Only a few counts were recorded for this clone. The V gene is TRBV29-1, the J gene TRBJ2-1, with 7 bases matching TRBD2. There are 17 residues in the CDR3. V was pared by 2 bases and J by 3 bases, with 13 bases of the junction left unmatched. The germline V gene encodes CDR1 SQVTM and CDR2 ANQGSEA. The CDR3 coding sequence is TGCAGCGTTGAATCGAGGCTAGCGGAATCATACTACAATGAGCAGTTCTTC. Translated: CSVESRLAESYYNEQFF.

This sequence joins TRBV7-8 and TRBJ2-1, with TRBD2 identical over 8 bases. This CDR3 is built from 15 residues. V lost 5 bases and J lost 2; bases outside the gene matches: 5. CDR1 is SGHVS, CDR2 FQNEAQ, per germline. CDR3 coding DNA: TGTGCCAGCAGCCGGGGGGGAGGAACCTACAATGAGCAGTTCTTC. Encoded protein: CASSRGGGTYNEQFF.

This clone was observed a single time. The chain is built from TRBV28 and TRBJ2-3; D is undetermined. V was shortened by 8 bases and J by 5 bases, with 8 bases between the two germline ends. Per germline, CDR1 MDHEN and CDR2 SYDVKM. The CDR3 contains 11 residues. CDR3 amino acids: CASGYIDTQYF. The CDR3, as DNA: TGTGCCAGCGGCTATATAGATACGCAGTATTTT.